Shown below are 30 T cell receptor beta chains from a single sample sequenced in a study of cytomegalovirus exposure and HLA in healthy donors. Profiled with immunoSEQ multiplex PCR; TCRdb holds only in-frame clones, not every one. The sample holds a few hundred thousand clones; 88% are singletons and the top ten take 2.9%. Material: PBMCs. These TCRs come from a woman aged 18-29 years in good health and CMV-seronegative.

V is TRBV5-1 and J is TRBJ2-1; possibly TRBD1 for D (5 bases). The V end lost 2 bases, the J end lost 9 bases, and 18 bases lay between the germline ends. Germline CDR1 and CDR2: SGHRS and YFSETQ. The length of the CDR3 is 15 residues. This CDR3 is CASSFGERGSGEQFF. CDR3 DNA sequence: TGCGCCAGCAGCTTTGGGGAAAGGGGATCCGGTGAGCAGTTCTTC.

This chain uses TRBV2 with TRBJ1-2; possible D gene TRBD1, 5 bases. Trimming removed 4 bases from V and 7 bases from J, with 16 bases in between. Germline V gives CDR1 SNHLY, CDR2 FYNNEI. The CDR3 extends over 14 amino acids. The CDR3 loop reads CASSGGRGATGYTF. Here the CDR3 DNA reads TGTGCCAGCAGTGGCGGGAGGGGCGCGACTGGCTACACCTTC.

V is TRBV14 and J is TRBJ1-2, with 8 positions matching TRBD1. The CDR3 is made up of 14 amino acids. Germline lookup yields CDR1 SGHDN and CDR2 FVKESK. Losses at the gene ends were 7 bases for V and 3 bases for J; bases not matched to a gene: 7. Written as DNA, the CDR3 is TGTGCCAGCATTAGGGACAGGCCCCACTATGGCTACACCTTC. It codes for CASIRDRPHYGYTF.

This clone appeared a few times. The CDR3 region has the DNA TGCGCCAGCAGCTCAAAGTCGGCAGCAACTATTTACGAGCAGTACTTC. Translated: CASSSKSAATIYEQYF. The chain carries TRBV5-1 and TRBJ2-7; D remains ambiguous. Germline loops: CDR1 SGHRS, CDR2 YFSETQ. V gave up 3 bases and J gave up 4 bases, with 20 bases separating them. This CDR3 is 16 amino acids long.

The chain is built from TRBV6-6 and TRBJ1-3, with D maybe TRBD1 (5 bases). The V end lost 10 bases, the J end lost 0 bases, and 10 bases lay between the germline ends. The CDR3 has 13 residues. Germline CDR1 reads MNHNY; CDR2 reads SVGAGI (reference sequence). CDR3 amino acids: CATDGGSGNTIYF. The CDR3 DNA is TGTGCCACCGACGGGGGCTCTGGAAACACCATATATTTT.

J is TRBJ2-2 and V is TRBV27; D may be TRBD1 (5 bases). Germline V gene lookup returns CDR1 MNHEY and CDR2 SMNVEV (reference sequence). The CDR3 covers 18 residues. V dropped 1 base and J dropped 3 bases, with 18 bases sitting between them. CDR3 loop: CASSLLSGNPFDTGELFF. The CDR3 nucleotides read TGTGCCAGCAGTTTATTGTCAGGGAATCCCTTCGACACCGGGGAGCTGTTTTTT.

This chain joins TRBV7-6 and TRBJ2-7, with unresolved D. Trimming shortened V by 3 bases and J by 7 bases, and 13 bases separated the two germline ends. CDR1 and CDR2 (germline): SGHVS, FNYEAQ. The length of the CDR3 is 13 residues. The CDR3 spells CASSLGLGREQYF. Written as DNA, the CDR3 is TGTGCCAGCAGCTTGGGCTTAGGAAGGGAGCAGTACTTC.

The CDR3 loop reads CASSQDPSSISGELFF. DNA of the CDR3: TGCGCCAGCAGCCAAGATCCGTCTAGTATATCCGGGGAGCTGTTTTTT. This chain uses TRBV4-1 with TRBJ2-2; unclear D gene. V lost 0 bases to trimming and J lost 6 bases, with 14 bases between them. The CDR3 sequence is 16 residues long. The germline V gene has CDR1 MGHRA and CDR2 YSYEKL.

The V and J genes are TRBV6-5 and TRBJ2-7, with 7 bases lining up with TRBD1. Germline CDR1 is MNHEY and CDR2 is SVGAGI. This CDR3 comprises 15 residues. The V gene end was trimmed by 6 bases and the J gene end by 3 bases; junction bases not matched to a gene: 11. The CDR3 DNA is TGTGCCAGCAGCTACACAGGGGTATTGAACTACGAGCAGTACTTC. Translation: CASSYTGVLNYEQYF.

V and J are TRBV10-3 and TRBJ1-1; TRBD1 agrees at 9 bases. Germline trimming cut 0 bases from V and 8 bases from J; bases unmatched to any gene: 4. Germline CDR1 reads ENHRY; CDR2 reads SYGVKD. There are 14 residues in the CDR3. The CDR3: CAISESLGQGEAFF. DNA of the CDR3: TGTGCCATCAGTGAGTCTTTGGGACAGGGCGAAGCTTTCTTT.

Only one count was recorded for this clone. The V gene is TRBV6-1, the J gene TRBJ2-2; D is undetermined. V lost 2 bases to trimming and J lost 8 bases, with 9 bases between them. The CDR3 has 13 amino acids. CDR1 is MNHNS and CDR2 is SASEGT in the germline V gene. CDR3 nucleotide sequence: TGTGCCAGCAGTGAACAGGCACTTGGGGAGCTGTTTTTT. Its protein is CASSEQALGELFF.

The V and J genes are TRBV27 and TRBJ2-7; perhaps TRBD2 as D (5 bases). The CDR3 has 14 residues. V gave up 2 bases and J gave up 3 bases, with 11 bases separating them. CDR1 is MNHEY, CDR2 SMNVEV, per germline (reference sequence). CDR3 in DNA: TGTGCCAGCAGTTTAAGTTGGGGAGACTACGAGCAGTACTTC. It translates to CASSLSWGDYEQYF.

V is TRBV30 and J is TRBJ2-5; perhaps TRBD2 as D (5 bases). Germline V gives CDR1 GTSNPN, CDR2 SVGIG (reference sequence). The CDR3 contains 12 residues. The germline V and J ends were trimmed by 0 bases and 5 bases, with 7 bases remaining between them. CDR3 sequence reads: CAWSVQRETQYF. In DNA form, the CDR3 reads TGTGCCTGGAGTGTACAGCGGGAGACCCAGTACTTC.

The V gene is TRBV11-2, the J gene TRBJ2-1, with D hard to call. This CDR3 contains 11 residues. V was pared by 3 bases and J by 10 bases, with 7 bases between. Germline V lookup: CDR1 SGHAT, CDR2 FQNNGV. This CDR3 is CASSFGWEQFF. CDR3 nucleotide sequence: TGTGCCAGCAGCTTCGGTTGGGAGCAGTTCTTC. The whole variable domain, remainder taken from reference TRBV11-2 and TRBJ2-1, is EAGVAQSPRYKIIEKRQSVAFWCNPISGHATLYWYQQILGQGPKLLIQFQNNGVVDDSQLPKDRFSAERLKGVDSTLKIQPAKLEDSAVYLCASSFGWEQFFGPGTRLTVL.

The chain joins TRBV5-1 to TRBJ2-7; D possibly corresponds to TRBD1 (6 bases). There are 15 residues in the CDR3. Trimming pared 4 bases from V and 4 bases from J, leaving 18 bases between. The germline V gene has CDR1 SGHRS and CDR2 YFSETQ. CDR3 DNA: TGCGCCAGCAGCCCGAGGACAGATGGTGCATACGAGCAGTACTTC. Translation gives CASSPRTDGAYEQYF.

V usage is TRBV28 and J usage is TRBJ2-5; 7 bases align to TRBD1. Trimming removed 7 bases from V and 5 bases from J; junction bases left unmatched: 10. Germline CDR1 and CDR2: MDHEN and SYDVKM. The CDR3 runs 14 residues. The CDR3 protein is CASKDRGLLETQYF. CDR3 nucleotide sequence: TGTGCCAGCAAGGATAGGGGGCTTTTGGAGACCCAGTACTTC.

This chain connects TRBV7-9 to TRBJ1-3, with D possibly TRBD1 on 6 matching bases. This CDR3 is 16 amino acids long. Germline loops: CDR1 SEHNR, CDR2 FQNEAQ (reference sequence). With 2 bases removed from V and 1 base from J, the gap between germline ends came to 12 bases. The CDR3 DNA sequence: TGTGCCAGCAGCTTACCCTCTGGACAGTCTGGAAACACCATATATTTT. It is translated as CASSLPSGQSGNTIYF.

The DNA of the CDR3 is TGTGCCAGCGGGGAGGTTTCTGACTACGAGCAGTACTTC. This gives the protein CASGEVSDYEQYF. The V and J genes are TRBV6-5 and TRBJ2-7, with D tentatively TRBD2 (6 bases). The CDR3 runs to 13 residues. CDR1 and CDR2 from the germline V gene are MNHEY and SVGAGI. Trimming shortened V by 8 bases and J by 3 bases, and 14 bases separated the two germline ends.

The rearrangement joins TRBV7-2 to TRBJ1-2, with 7 bases fitting TRBD1. Germline V gene lookup returns CDR1 SGHTA and CDR2 FQGNSA. Germline trimming cut 6 bases from V and 3 bases from J; bases unmatched to any gene: 7. The CDR3 is made up of 14 amino acids. DNA for the CDR3: TGTGCCAGCAGACAAGACAGGGTAGACTATGGCTACACCTTC. Amino acids: CASRQDRVDYGYTF. The full variable domain, completed using reference TRBV7-2 and TRBJ1-2, is GAGVSQSPSNKVTEKGKDVELRCDPISGHTALYWYRQSLGQGLEFLIYFQGNSAPDKSGLPSDRFSAERTGGSVSTLTIQRTQQEDSAVYLCASRQDRVDYGYTFGSGTRLTVV.

The rearrangement joins TRBV4-1 to TRBJ2-1, with 10 bases lining up with TRBD2. Germline V CDR1 and CDR2: MGHRA, YSYEKL. The CDR3 length is 18 residues. After removal of 0 bases from V and 2 bases from J, the junction contained 7 bases not matched to a gene. CDR3 DNA: TGCGCCAGCAGCCAAGAGGGCACTAGCGGGACACCCTACAATGAGCAGTTCTTC. Protein sequence: CASSQEGTSGTPYNEQFF.

The chain has TRBV2 and TRBJ1-2; weak D call: TRBD1 (6 bases). Trimming removed 3 bases at V and 8 bases at J, with 16 bases between. Per the germline V gene, CDR1 is SNHLY and CDR2 is FYNNEI. The CDR3 is made up of 14 amino acids. The CDR3 DNA is TGTGCCAGCAGTGAGTCGAAAGGGGGTAACGGCTACACCTTC. This translates into CASSESKGGNGYTF.

The genes are TRBV5-4 and TRBJ1-1, with a weak D call TRBD1 (5 bases). CDR3 length: 15 residues. V lost 0 bases to trimming and J lost 5 bases, with 14 bases between them. The germline CDR1 and CDR2 sequences are SGHNT and YYREEE (reference sequence). The CDR3 reads CASSLGRGAGTEAFF. The CDR3 bases are TGTGCCAGCAGCTTGGGACGTGGGGCTGGAACTGAAGCTTTCTTT.

V and J are TRBV7-9 and TRBJ2-2; no definite D call. This CDR3 has 11 amino acids. V dropped 5 bases and J dropped 7 bases, with 5 bases sitting between them. The germline CDR1 and CDR2 sequences are SEHNR and FQNEAQ (reference sequence). DNA of the CDR3: TGTGCCAGCAGCCCGTACGGGGAGCTGTTTTTT. Protein sequence: CASSPYGELFF.

This chain connects TRBV30 to TRBJ1-1, with D possibly TRBD1 on 5 matching bases. Trimming shortened V by 2 bases and J by 4 bases, and 8 bases separated the two germline ends. The CDR3 consists of 12 residues. The germline V gene encodes CDR1 GTSNPN and CDR2 SVGIG (reference sequence). Written as DNA, the CDR3 is TGTGCCTGGAGTAGGAGGGGCACTGAAGCTTTCTTT. Its protein is CAWSRRGTEAFF.

This sequence joins TRBV7-8 and TRBJ1-5; D might be TRBD1 (5 bases). V was trimmed by 1 base and J by 2 bases, leaving 12 bases between them. From germline, CDR1 is SGHVS and CDR2 FQNEAQ. The CDR3 length is 16 residues. The CDR3 protein is CASSLEIGAGNQPQHF. The CDR3 DNA is TGTGCCAGCAGCTTAGAGATAGGGGCAGGCAATCAGCCCCAGCATTTT.

The V and J genes are TRBV5-6 and TRBJ1-1, with D uncertain. CDR3 size: 12 residues. From germline, CDR1 is SGHDT and CDR2 YYEEEE. V lost 7 bases and J 1 base, leaving 8 bases between the germline ends. The CDR3: CASARENTEAFF. As DNA, the CDR3 is TGTGCCAGCGCGAGAGAGAACACTGAAGCTTTCTTT.

The rearrangement joins TRBV5-8 to TRBJ1-2; unclear D gene. The CDR3 sequence is 10 residues long. The V end was cut by 2 bases, the J end by 12 bases, with 8 bases between. Germline CDR1 reads SGHTS; CDR2 reads YDEGEE. Here the CDR3 reads CASSLTGDTF. CDR3 DNA sequence: TGTGCCAGCAGCTTAACGGGAGACACCTTC.

This sequence joins TRBV28 and TRBJ2-3, with 8 nucleotides matching TRBD2. CDR3 size: 16 residues. The V segment lost 1 base and the J segment 2 bases; nucleotides outside the gene matches: 5. The germline V gene has CDR1 MDHEN and CDR2 SYDVKM. The CDR3 DNA is TGTGCCAGCAGTTTATTTCCGGGAGGGTTCACAGATACGCAGTATTTT. Translated: CASSLFPGGFTDTQYF.

The V gene is TRBV7-8, the J gene TRBJ2-7; 9 positions match TRBD1. Per the germline V gene, CDR1 is SGHVS and CDR2 is FQNEAQ. This CDR3 spans 15 amino acids. V lost 0 bases to trimming and J lost 12 bases; unmatched junction nucleotides: 12. The chain's CDR3 is CASSLAPDRGTPRYF. The CDR3 region has the DNA TGTGCCAGCAGCTTAGCCCCGGACAGGGGTACCCCGCGGTACTTC.

This clone was picked up a small number of times. The chain combines TRBV7-2 with TRBJ1-5; 8 nucleotides align to TRBD1. V lost 3 bases and J lost 2; bases outside the gene matches: 15. The CDR3 extends over 19 amino acids. The germline V gene has CDR1 SGHTA and CDR2 FQGNSA. The DNA for the CDR3 is TGTGCCAGCAGCTTCGGACAGGGAGCCCGGCGAAGTTGCAATCAGCCCCAGCATTTT. It translates to CASSFGQGARRSCNQPQHF.